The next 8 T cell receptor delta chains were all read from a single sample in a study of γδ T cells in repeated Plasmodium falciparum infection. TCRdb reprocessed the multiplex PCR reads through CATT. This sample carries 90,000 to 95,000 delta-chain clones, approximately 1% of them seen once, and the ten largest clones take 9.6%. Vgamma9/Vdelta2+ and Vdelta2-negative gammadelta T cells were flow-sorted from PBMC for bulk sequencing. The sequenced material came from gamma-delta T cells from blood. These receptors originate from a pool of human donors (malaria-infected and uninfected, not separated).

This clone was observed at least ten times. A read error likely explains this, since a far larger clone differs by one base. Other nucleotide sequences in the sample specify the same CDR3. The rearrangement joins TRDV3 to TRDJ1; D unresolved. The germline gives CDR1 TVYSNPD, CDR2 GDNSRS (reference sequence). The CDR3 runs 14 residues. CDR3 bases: TGTGCATCACTGCACGCTCTGGACACCGATAAACTCATCTTT. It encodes CASLHALDTDKLIF.

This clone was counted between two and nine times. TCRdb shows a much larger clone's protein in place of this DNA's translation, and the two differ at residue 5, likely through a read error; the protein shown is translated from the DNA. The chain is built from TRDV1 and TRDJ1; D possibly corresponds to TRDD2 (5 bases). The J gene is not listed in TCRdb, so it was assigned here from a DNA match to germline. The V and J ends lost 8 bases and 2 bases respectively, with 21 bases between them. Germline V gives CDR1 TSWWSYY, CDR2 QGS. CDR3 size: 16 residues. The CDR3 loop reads CALLEGWPSGTDKLIF. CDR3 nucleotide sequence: TGTGCTCTTCTAGAGGGGTGGCCTTCGGGAACCGATAAACTCATCTTT.

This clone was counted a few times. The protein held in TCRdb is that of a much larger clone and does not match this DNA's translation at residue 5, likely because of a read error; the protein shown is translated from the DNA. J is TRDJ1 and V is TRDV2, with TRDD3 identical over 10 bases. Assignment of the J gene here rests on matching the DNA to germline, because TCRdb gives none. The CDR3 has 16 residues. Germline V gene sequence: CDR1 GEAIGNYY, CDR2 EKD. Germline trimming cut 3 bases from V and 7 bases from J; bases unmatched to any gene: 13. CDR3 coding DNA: TGTGCCTGTGACGTTTTCCGTGGGGGATACTCCTCTAAACTCATCTTT. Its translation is CACDVFRGGYSSKLIF.

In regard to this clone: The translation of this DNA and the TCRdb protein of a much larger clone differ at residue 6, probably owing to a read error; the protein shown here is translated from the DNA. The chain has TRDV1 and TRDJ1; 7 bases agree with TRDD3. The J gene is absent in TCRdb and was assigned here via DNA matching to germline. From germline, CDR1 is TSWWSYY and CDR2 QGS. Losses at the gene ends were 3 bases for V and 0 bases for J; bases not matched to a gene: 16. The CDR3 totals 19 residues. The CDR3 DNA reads TGTGCTCTTGGGGACCCCCATCGAAGTGGATACGTATACACCGATAAACTCATCTTT. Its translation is CALGDPHRSGYVYTDKLIF.

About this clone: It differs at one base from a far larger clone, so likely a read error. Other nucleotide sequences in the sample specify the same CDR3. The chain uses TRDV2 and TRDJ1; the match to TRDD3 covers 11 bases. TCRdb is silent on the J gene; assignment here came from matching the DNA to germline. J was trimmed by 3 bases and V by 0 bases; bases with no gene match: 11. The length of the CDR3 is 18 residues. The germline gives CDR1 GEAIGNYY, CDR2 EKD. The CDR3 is CACDTVGGGYGVSDKLIF. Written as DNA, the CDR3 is TGTGCCTGTGACACCGTCGGTGGGGGATACGGTGTTTCCGATAAACTCATCTTT.

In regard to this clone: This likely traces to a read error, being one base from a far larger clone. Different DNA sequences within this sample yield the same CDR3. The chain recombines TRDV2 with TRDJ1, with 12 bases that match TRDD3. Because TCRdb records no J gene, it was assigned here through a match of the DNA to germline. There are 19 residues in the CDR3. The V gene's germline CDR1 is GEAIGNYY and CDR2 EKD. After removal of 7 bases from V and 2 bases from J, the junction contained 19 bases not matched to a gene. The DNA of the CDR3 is TGTGCCTGCGACGCCTATTCCCCTGGGGGATACGCCGGGACCGATAAACTCATCTTT. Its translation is CACDAYSPGGYAGTDKLIF.

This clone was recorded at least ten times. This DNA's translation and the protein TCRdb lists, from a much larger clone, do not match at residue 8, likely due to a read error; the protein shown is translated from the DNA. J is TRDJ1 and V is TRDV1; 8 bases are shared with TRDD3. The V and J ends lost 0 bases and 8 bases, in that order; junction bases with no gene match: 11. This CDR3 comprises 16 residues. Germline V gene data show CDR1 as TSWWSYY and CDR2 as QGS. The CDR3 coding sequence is TGTGCTCTTGGGGAACTTCGGGCCTGGGGGAGTACAAAACTCATCTTT. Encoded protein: CALGELRAWGSTKLIF.

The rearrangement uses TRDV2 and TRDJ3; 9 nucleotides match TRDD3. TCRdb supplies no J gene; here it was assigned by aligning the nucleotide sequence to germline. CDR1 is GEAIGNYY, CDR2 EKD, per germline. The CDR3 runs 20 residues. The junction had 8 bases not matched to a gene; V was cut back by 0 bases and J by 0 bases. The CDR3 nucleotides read TGTGCCTGTGACACCGTCCGGGGATACGCGAGCTCCTGGGACACCCGACAGATGTTTTTC. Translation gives CACDTVRGYASSWDTRQMFF.